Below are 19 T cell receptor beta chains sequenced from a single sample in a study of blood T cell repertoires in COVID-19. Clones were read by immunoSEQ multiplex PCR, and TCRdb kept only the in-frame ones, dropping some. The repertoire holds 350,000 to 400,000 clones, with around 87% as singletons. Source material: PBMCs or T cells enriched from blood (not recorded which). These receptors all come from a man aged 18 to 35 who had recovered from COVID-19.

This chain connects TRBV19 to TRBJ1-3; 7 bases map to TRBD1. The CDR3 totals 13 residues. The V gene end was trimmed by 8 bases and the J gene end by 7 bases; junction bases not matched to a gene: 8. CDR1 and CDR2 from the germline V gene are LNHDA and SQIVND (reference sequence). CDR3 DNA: TGTGCCAGTTCGACAGGGAAGCTTAACACCATATATTTT. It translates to CASSTGKLNTIYF.

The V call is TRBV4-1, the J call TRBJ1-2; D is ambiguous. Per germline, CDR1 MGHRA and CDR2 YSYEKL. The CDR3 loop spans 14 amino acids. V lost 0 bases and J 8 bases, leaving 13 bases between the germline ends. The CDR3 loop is CASSQDRFRSGYTF. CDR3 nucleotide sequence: TGCGCCAGCAGCCAAGACAGGTTTCGAAGCGGCTACACCTTC.

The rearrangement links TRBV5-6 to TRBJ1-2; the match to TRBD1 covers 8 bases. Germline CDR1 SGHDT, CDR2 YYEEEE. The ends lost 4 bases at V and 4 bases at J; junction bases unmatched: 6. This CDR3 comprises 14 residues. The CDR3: CASSADRAGYGYTF. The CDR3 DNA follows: TGTGCCAGCAGCGCGGACAGGGCAGGCTATGGCTACACCTTC.

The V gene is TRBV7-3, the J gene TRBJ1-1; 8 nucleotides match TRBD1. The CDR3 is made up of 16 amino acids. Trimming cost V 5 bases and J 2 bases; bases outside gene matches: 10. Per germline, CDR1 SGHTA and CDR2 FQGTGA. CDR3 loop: CASSASTGDKNTEAFF. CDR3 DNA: TGTGCCAGCAGCGCCTCGACAGGGGACAAAAACACTGAAGCTTTCTTT.

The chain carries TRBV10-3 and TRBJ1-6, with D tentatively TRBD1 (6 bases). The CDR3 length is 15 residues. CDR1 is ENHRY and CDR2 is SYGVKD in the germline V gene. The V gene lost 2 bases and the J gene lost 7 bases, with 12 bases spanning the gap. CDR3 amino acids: CAISERNRENSPLHF. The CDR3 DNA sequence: TGTGCCATCAGTGAGCGTAACAGGGAGAATTCACCCCTCCACTTT.

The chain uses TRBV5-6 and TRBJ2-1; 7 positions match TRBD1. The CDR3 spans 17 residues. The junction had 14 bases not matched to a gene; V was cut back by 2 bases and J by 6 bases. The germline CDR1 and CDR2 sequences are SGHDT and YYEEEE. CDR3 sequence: CASSFEIDTGVSNEQFF. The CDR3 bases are TGTGCCAGCAGCTTTGAAATCGACACAGGGGTGAGCAATGAGCAGTTCTTC.

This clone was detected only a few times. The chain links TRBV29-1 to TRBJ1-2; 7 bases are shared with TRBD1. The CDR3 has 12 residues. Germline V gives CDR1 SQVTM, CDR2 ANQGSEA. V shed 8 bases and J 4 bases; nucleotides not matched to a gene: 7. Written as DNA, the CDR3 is TGCAGCACCCAGGGGGACAGCTATGGCTACACCTTC. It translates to CSTQGDSYGYTF.

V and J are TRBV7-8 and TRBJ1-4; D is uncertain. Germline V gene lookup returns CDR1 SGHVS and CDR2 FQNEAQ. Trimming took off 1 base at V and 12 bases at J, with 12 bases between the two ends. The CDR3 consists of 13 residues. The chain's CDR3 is CASSLGSFFELFF. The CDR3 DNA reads TGTGCCAGCAGCTTAGGTTCCTTTTTTGAACTGTTTTTT.

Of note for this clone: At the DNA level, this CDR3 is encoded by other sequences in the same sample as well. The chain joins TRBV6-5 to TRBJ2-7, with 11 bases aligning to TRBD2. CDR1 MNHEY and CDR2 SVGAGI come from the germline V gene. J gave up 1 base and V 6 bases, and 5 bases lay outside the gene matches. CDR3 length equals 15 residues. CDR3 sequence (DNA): TGTGCCAGCAGCTATGGGACTAGCGGATCCTACGAGCAGTACTTC. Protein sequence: CASSYGTSGSYEQYF.

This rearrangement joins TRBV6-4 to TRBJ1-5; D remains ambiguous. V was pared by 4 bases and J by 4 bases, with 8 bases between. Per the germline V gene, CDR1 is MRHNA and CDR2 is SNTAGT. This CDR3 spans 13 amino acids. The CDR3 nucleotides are TGTGCCAGCAGTGTGGGCCCTAATCAGCCCCAGCATTTT. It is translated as CASSVGPNQPQHF.

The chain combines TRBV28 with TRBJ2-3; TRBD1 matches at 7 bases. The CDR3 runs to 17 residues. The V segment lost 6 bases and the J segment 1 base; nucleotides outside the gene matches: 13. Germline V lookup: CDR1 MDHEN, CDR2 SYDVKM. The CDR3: CASSSHRGGSRTDTQYF. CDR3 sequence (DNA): TGTGCCAGCAGCAGCCACAGGGGTGGGAGTCGCACAGATACGCAGTATTTT.

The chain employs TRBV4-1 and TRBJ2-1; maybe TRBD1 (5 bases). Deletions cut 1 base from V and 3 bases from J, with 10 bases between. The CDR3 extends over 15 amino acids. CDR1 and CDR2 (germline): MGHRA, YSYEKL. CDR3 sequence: CASSQGVGDYNEQFF. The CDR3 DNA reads TGCGCCAGCAGCCAAGGTGTAGGGGACTACAATGAGCAGTTCTTC.

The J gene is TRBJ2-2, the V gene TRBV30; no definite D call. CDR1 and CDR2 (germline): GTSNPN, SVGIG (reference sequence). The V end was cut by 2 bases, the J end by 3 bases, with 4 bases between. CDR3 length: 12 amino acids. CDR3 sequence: CAWSSDTGELFF. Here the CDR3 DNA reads TGTGCCTGGAGTTCGGACACCGGGGAGCTGTTTTTT.

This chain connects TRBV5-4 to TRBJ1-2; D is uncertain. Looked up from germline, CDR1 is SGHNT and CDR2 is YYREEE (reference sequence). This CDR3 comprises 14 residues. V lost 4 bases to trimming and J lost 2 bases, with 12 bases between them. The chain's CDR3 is CASSPSNPNYGYTF. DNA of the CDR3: TGTGCCAGCAGCCCTTCTAATCCAAACTATGGCTACACCTTC.

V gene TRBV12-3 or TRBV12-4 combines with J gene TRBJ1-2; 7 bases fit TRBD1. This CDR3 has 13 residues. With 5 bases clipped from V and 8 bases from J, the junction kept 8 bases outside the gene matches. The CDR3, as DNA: TGTGCCAGCAGTCCCGGGACAGCTACGGGCTACACCTTC. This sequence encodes CASSPGTATGYTF.

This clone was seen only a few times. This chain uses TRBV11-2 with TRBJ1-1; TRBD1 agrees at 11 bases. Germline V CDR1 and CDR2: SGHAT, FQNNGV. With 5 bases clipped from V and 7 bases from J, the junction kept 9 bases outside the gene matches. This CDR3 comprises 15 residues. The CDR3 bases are TGTGCCAGCAGCGTATCGGGACAGGGGGGCAGTGAAGCTTTCTTT. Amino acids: CASSVSGQGGSEAFF.

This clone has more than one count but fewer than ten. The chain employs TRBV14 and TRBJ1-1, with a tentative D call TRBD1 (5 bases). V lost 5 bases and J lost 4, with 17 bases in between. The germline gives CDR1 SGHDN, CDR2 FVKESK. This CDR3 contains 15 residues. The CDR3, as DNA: TGTGCCAGCAGCTACCCAAAAATGGGGGGCACTGAAGCTTTCTTT. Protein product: CASSYPKMGGTEAFF.

CDR3 bases: TGTGCCAGCACGGTTAGCGGGGGACGAACCTGGGAGCTGTTTTTT. Amino acid sequence: CASTVSGGRTWELFF. This chain links TRBV27 with TRBJ2-2, with TRBD2 matching 9 bases. V was pared by 7 bases and J by 9 bases, with 12 bases of the junction left unmatched. The germline gives CDR1 MNHEY, CDR2 SMNVEV (reference sequence). The CDR3 has 15 amino acids.

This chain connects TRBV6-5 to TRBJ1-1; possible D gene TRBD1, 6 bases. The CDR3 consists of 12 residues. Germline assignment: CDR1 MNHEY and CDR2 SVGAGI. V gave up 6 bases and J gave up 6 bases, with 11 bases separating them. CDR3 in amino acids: CASSGQYPEAFF. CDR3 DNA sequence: TGTGCCAGCAGCGGACAGTACCCTGAAGCTTTCTTT.